The present T cell receptor beta chain was sequenced within a study of siplizumab effects on memory and regulatory T cells. Broader study findings: Mappable alloreactive CD4+ clones averaged 68.8% Treg-derived with siplizumab versus 26.9% in controls. Memory cells seemed less diverse than naive T cells, which also seemed major contributors to the alloresponse.

A few pairs of donors had their unstimulated naive, memory, effector memory and TEMRA subsets sequenced. Each sample yielded about 10^5 assayed TCR templates. Measured with immunoSEQ multiplex PCR; TCRdb has only the in-frame clones, and not every one. The sample has about 40,000 clones; approximately 88% are singletons. The germline V gene has CDR1 MGHRA and CDR2 YSYEKL. V was pared by 0 bases and J by 0 bases, with 11 bases between. The CDR3 runs 17 residues. A note on this clone: Its antigen is not identified.

The genes are TRBV4-1 and TRBJ1-4, with D unresolved. The receptor was derived from a human donor in good health. What was sequenced was naive CD4+ T cells sorted from blood. In nucleotides, the CDR3 is TGCGCCAGCAGCCAAGAGGACCTAACAGCAACTAATGAAAAACTGTTTTTT. Protein product: CASSQEDLTATNEKLFF.